These 14 T cell receptor beta chains were sequenced from one sample in a study of blood T cell repertoires in COVID-19. Clones were read by immunoSEQ multiplex PCR, and TCRdb kept only the in-frame ones, dropping some. This repertoire shows some 300,000 clones, roughly 89% found once; its top ten account for around 1%. The material sequenced was peripheral blood. All receptors derive from a woman between 40 and 55 years old with COVID-19, enrolled during active disease.

The chain combines TRBV28 with TRBJ1-6; 8 bases align to TRBD1. Germline values: CDR1 MDHEN, CDR2 SYDVKM. The CDR3 has 15 residues. The V gene end was trimmed by 5 bases and the J gene end by 10 bases; junction bases not matched to a gene: 10. The CDR3 is CASSPLQGERSPLHF. In nucleotides, the CDR3 is TGTGCCAGCAGTCCGTTACAGGGGGAGAGATCACCCCTCCACTTT. Drawing the rest from reference TRBV28 and TRBJ1-6, the complete variable domain is DVKVTQSSRYLVKRTGEKVFLECVQDMDHENMFWYRQDPGLGLRLIYFSYDVKMKEKGDIPEGYSVSREKKERFSLILESASTNQTSMYLCASSPLQGERSPLHFGNGTRLTVT.

This clone was seen a single time. This chain connects TRBV7-3 to TRBJ2-7, with D perhaps matching TRBD1 (5 bases). The V and J ends lost 5 bases and 5 bases respectively, with 16 bases between them. The CDR3 has 14 amino acids. Germline V gene sequence: CDR1 SGHTA, CDR2 FQGTGA. The CDR3 sequence: CASSTRSGSDEQYF. The CDR3 DNA reads TGTGCCAGCAGCACGCGATCAGGGTCCGACGAGCAGTACTTC.

This chain joins TRBV7-2 and TRBJ2-7; tentatively, D is TRBD2 (6 bases). The germline V and J ends were trimmed by 6 bases and 1 base, with 7 bases remaining between them. In germline, CDR1 is SGHTA, CDR2 FQGNSA. The CDR3 is 12 amino acids. The CDR3 here is CASRGGSYEQYF. CDR3 nucleotides: TGTGCCAGCAGAGGAGGGTCCTACGAGCAGTACTTC.

The chain carries TRBV6-5 and TRBJ1-3; 7 nucleotides agree with TRBD1. The CDR3 length is 15 residues. Trimming took 2 bases from V and 6 from J; bases not matched to a gene: 7. The germline CDR1 and CDR2 sequences are MNHEY and SVGAGI. Here the CDR3 reads CASSYTQTGINTIYF. CDR3 DNA sequence: TGTGCCAGCAGTTACACGCAGACAGGGATAAACACCATATATTTT.

The chain combines TRBV28 with TRBJ1-3, with no clear D. V lost 3 bases to trimming and J lost 0 bases, with 6 bases between them. The CDR3 runs 14 residues. Germline CDR1 and CDR2: MDHEN and SYDVKM. In nucleotides, the CDR3 is TGTGCCAGCAGTTTGTTGCGCTCTGGAAACACCATATATTTT. Encoded protein: CASSLLRSGNTIYF.

In this sample, this clone turned up once. V usage is TRBV6-2 or TRBV6-3 and J usage is TRBJ1-6, with D perhaps TRBD1 (6 bases). Between the trimmed V and J ends, which lost 5 bases and 8 bases, there was a span of 16 bases. Germline V gene data show CDR1 as MNHEY and CDR2 as SVGEGT. This CDR3 has 15 residues. CDR3 sequence: CASSIYRAGDSPLHF. In nucleotides, the CDR3 is TGTGCCAGCAGTATCTACAGGGCTGGAGATTCACCCCTCCACTTT.

The DNA of the CDR3 is TGTGCCACCAGCAGAGAACAGGGGGGTGGCGACGAGCAGTACTTC. Translation gives CATSREQGGGDEQYF. The rearrangement joins TRBV15 to TRBJ2-7, with TRBD1 identical over 8 bases. Germline CDR1 and CDR2: LNHNV and YYDKDF (reference sequence). The CDR3 has 15 amino acids. Losses at the gene ends were 0 bases for V and 5 bases for J; bases not matched to a gene: 6. The whole variable domain, remainder taken from reference TRBV15 and TRBJ2-7, is DAMVIQNPRYQVTQFGKPVTLSCSQTLNHNVMYWYQQKSSQAPKLLFHYYDKDFNNEADTPDNFQSRRPNTSFCFLDIRSPGLGDTAMYLCATSREQGGGDEQYFGPGTRLTVT.

The chain links TRBV24-1 to TRBJ1-3; D not resolved. Per germline, CDR1 KGHDR and CDR2 SFDVKD. The CDR3 extends over 15 amino acids. Trimming took off 2 bases at V and 4 bases at J, with 11 bases between the two ends. CDR3 sequence: CATSDSRDRGNTIYF. DNA of the CDR3: TGTGCCACCAGTGATTCCCGGGATCGCGGAAACACCATATATTTT.

The V and J genes are TRBV19 and TRBJ2-1; 11 bases line up with TRBD2. The germline gives CDR1 LNHDA, CDR2 SQIVND (reference sequence). With 6 bases clipped from V and 7 bases from J, the junction kept 8 bases outside the gene matches. CDR3 length: 15 amino acids. The CDR3 loop is CASRTLAGGLNEQFF. CDR3 coding DNA: TGTGCCAGTAGAACCCTAGCGGGAGGCTTGAATGAGCAGTTCTTC.

V gene TRBV18 combines with J gene TRBJ2-7; 9 nucleotides match TRBD1. Germline CDR1 and CDR2: KGHSH and LQKENI. The CDR3 contains 16 residues. Trimming cost V 4 bases and J 3 bases; bases outside gene matches: 10. CDR3 DNA sequence: TGTGCCAGCTCACAGGCTGCCGGGACAGGGTTCTACGAGCAGTACTTC. Translating gives CASSQAAGTGFYEQYF.

The chain uses TRBV27 and TRBJ1-2, with 8 bases aligning to TRBD1. Germline CDR1 MNHEY, CDR2 SMNVEV (reference sequence). The CDR3 length is 14 residues. Trimming took 3 bases from V and 2 from J; bases not matched to a gene: 2. The CDR3 coding sequence is TGTGCCAGCAGTTTTCAGGGGGCAAACTATGGCTACACCTTC. Its protein product is CASSFQGANYGYTF.

Only one count was recorded for this clone. This chain connects TRBV7-8 to TRBJ2-6; 7 bases are shared with TRBD1. V lost 3 bases to trimming and J lost 0 bases; unmatched junction nucleotides: 5. Per germline, CDR1 SGHVS and CDR2 FQNEAQ. This CDR3 region has 17 residues. The CDR3 loop is CASSFRQGPSGANVLTF. CDR3 DNA sequence: TGTGCCAGCAGCTTCCGACAGGGCCCCTCTGGGGCCAACGTCCTGACTTTC.

The CDR3 DNA reads TGTGCCAGCAGGTCCCGGCCAGGGCCAATTTATGGCTACACCTTC. Translated: CASRSRPGPIYGYTF. This chain uses TRBV19 with TRBJ1-2; tentative D call: TRBD1 (5 bases). The CDR3 is 15 residues long. Germline CDR1 reads LNHDA; CDR2 reads SQIVND (reference sequence). V was clipped by 9 bases and J by 5 bases, with 22 bases between them.

J is TRBJ2-3 and V is TRBV2; 7 nucleotides line up with TRBD1. V gave up 9 bases and J gave up 5 bases; unmatched junction bases: 8. The germline gives CDR1 SNHLY, CDR2 FYNNEI. CDR3 size: 13 residues. CDR3 residues: CASTGQSRDTQYF. The CDR3 DNA reads TGTGCCAGTACGGGACAGTCTAGAGATACGCAGTATTTT. The variable domain in full, with the rest retrieved from reference TRBV2 and TRBJ2-3, is EPEVTQTPSHQVTQMGQEVILRCVPISNHLYFYWYRQILGQKVEFLVSFYNNEISEKSEIFDDQFSVERPDGSNFTLKIRSTKLEDSAMYFCASTGQSRDTQYFGPGTRLTVL.